Described below is a single T cell receptor (beta chain) sequence and its context. Its matching antigen is unknown. The sample comes from a study of T-cell reconstitution after alpha-beta-depleted transplantation in children. Unique molecular identifiers were built into the TCRbeta library. One entry per CDR3 protein results from TCRdb running MiXCR on the PCR reads. The profile shows around 450,000 distinct CDR3 sequences, 16% of them singletons. General observations from the study: Some patients' high day-60 TCRbeta diversity was attributed to recipient cells surviving conditioning. Diversity and T-cell counts at one year after transplant derived mostly from new T cells. Expanded clones from the graft, numbering several hundred, reportedly supplied alpha-beta T cells about two months after transplant.

Trimming cost V 5 bases and J 2 bases, with 12 bases left between them. Per germline, CDR1 SEHNR and CDR2 FQNEAQ (reference sequence). This CDR3 has 14 amino acids. The TCR was taken from a boy under two years old who had a stem cell transplant for Wiskott-Aldrich syndrome, so the T cells may come from the graft donor. This chain links TRBV7-9 with TRBJ1-2; D possibly corresponds to TRBD1 (6 bases). The starting material was PBMCs, mostly from graft donor cells, obtained 360 days after TCRalphabeta/CD19-depleted stem cell transplant. CDR3 nucleotide sequence: TGTGCCAGCAGCGGGGGCGGACCGAACTATGGCTACACCTTC. Protein product: CASSGGGPNYGYTF.